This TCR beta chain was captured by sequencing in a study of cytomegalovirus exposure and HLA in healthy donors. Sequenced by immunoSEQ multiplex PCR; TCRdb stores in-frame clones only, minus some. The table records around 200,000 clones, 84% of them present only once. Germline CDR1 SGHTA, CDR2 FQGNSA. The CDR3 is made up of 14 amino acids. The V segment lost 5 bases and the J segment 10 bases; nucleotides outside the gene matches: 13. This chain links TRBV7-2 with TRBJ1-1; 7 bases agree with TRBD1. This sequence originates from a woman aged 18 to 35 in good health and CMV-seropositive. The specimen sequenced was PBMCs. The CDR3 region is CASSKLTGFAGAFF. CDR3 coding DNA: TGTGCCAGCAGCAAACTGACAGGGTTCGCGGGAGCTTTCTTT.